A single sample is the source of the 8 T cell receptor beta chains below, sequenced in a study of cytomegalovirus exposure and HLA in healthy donors. The PCR employed 60 Vbeta primers together with 13 Jbeta primers. The data were produced by immunoSEQ multiplex PCR, yet TCRdb's version contains in-frame clones alone and is incomplete. The data hold tens of thousands of clones, with roughly 79% observed a single time. Sequences were obtained from PBMCs. The receptors shown here come from a woman between 40 and 50 years old in good health and CMV-seronegative.

This clone was seen many times. This sequence joins TRBV29-1 and TRBJ2-1; D might be TRBD2 (5 bases). Trimming removed 0 bases from V and 0 bases from J, with 9 bases in between. The CDR3 consists of 15 residues. The germline V gene encodes CDR1 SQVTM and CDR2 ANQGSEA. The CDR3 sequence is CSVEDTGSSYNEQFF. DNA for the CDR3: TGCAGCGTTGAAGACACGGGGAGCTCCTACAATGAGCAGTTCTTC.

This chain connects TRBV4-3 to TRBJ1-5; D call uncertain. The V gene lost 1 base and the J gene lost 2 bases, with 9 bases spanning the gap. Germline assignment: CDR1 LGHNA and CDR2 YSLEER. The CDR3 has 15 residues. This CDR3 is CASSQVFQGNQPQHF. In nucleotides, the CDR3 is TGCGCCAGCAGCCAAGTCTTCCAGGGCAATCAGCCCCAGCATTTT.

The V call is TRBV5-1, the J call TRBJ1-5; D gene uncertain. The V end lost 0 bases, the J end lost 2 bases, and 9 bases lay between the germline ends. This CDR3 is 15 amino acids long. Germline V CDR1 and CDR2: SGHRS, YFSETQ. DNA for the CDR3: TGCGCCAGCAGCTTGGGGCCGGAGGGCAATCAGCCCCAGCATTTT. Protein: CASSLGPEGNQPQHF.

This clone showed up just a few times. The chain recombines TRBV28 with TRBJ1-2, with D tentatively TRBD1 (5 bases). Trimming removed 2 bases at V and 8 bases at J, with 18 bases between. Looked up from germline, CDR1 is MDHEN and CDR2 is SYDVKM. This CDR3 is built from 15 residues. The CDR3: CASSLNFGGTRGYTF. The CDR3 bases are TGTGCCAGCAGTTTAAATTTTGGGGGGACGAGAGGCTACACCTTC.

This chain links TRBV5-6 with TRBJ1-1; maybe TRBD1 (6 bases). The CDR3 loop spans 17 amino acids. CDR1 SGHDT and CDR2 YYEEEE come from the germline V gene. V shed 4 bases and J shed 3 bases, with 22 bases lying between them. CDR3 nucleotide sequence: TGTGCCAGCAGCCCCGCGGGGGGGCTCGTGAAGGACACTGAAGCTTTCTTT. Encoded protein: CASSPAGGLVKDTEAFF.

The V gene is TRBV7-8, the J gene TRBJ1-1; perhaps TRBD1 as D (5 bases). The CDR3 covers 13 residues. Germline assignment: CDR1 SGHVS and CDR2 FQNEAQ. V was clipped by 1 base and J by 4 bases, with 7 bases between them. CDR3: CASSLVGLTEAFF. The CDR3 nucleotides are TGTGCCAGCAGCTTAGTGGGGCTCACTGAAGCTTTCTTT.

The J gene is TRBJ2-1, the V gene TRBV25-1; 9 nucleotides match TRBD2. V gave up 1 base and J gave up 4 bases; unmatched junction bases: 5. The CDR3 spans 16 residues. Germline CDR1 MGHDK, CDR2 SYGVNS. The CDR3 is CASSELLAGGYNEQFF. The CDR3 coding sequence is TGTGCCAGCAGTGAATTGTTGGCGGGGGGGTACAATGAGCAGTTCTTC.

The chain couples TRBV5-1 to TRBJ2-5; 11 positions agree with TRBD2. The J segment lost 6 bases and the V segment lost 4 bases, leaving 11 bases of the junction unmatched. The germline V gene encodes CDR1 SGHRS and CDR2 YFSETQ. This CDR3 region has 16 residues. The CDR3 is CASSPTSGGPIQTQYF. The CDR3, as DNA: TGCGCCAGCAGCCCAACTAGCGGGGGCCCCATCCAGACCCAGTACTTC.